These 4 T cell receptor beta chains share one sample of origin, sequenced in a study of shared clonotypes between healthy human individuals. Assay used: immunoSEQ multiplex PCR; TCRdb lists only in-frame clones, some missing. The sample holds roughly 680,000 clones, around 70% seen once. Sample: memory CD4+ T cells sorted from blood. Indicated subset: CD45RA-negative fraction. Receptors originate from a woman under 40 in good health.

This sequence joins TRBV2 and TRBJ1-5, with D perhaps TRBD1 (5 bases). This CDR3 region has 15 residues. The V end was cut by 2 bases, the J end by 1 base, with 9 bases between. Germline CDR1 reads SNHLY; CDR2 reads FYNNEI. For the CDR3, the DNA is TGTGCCAGCAGTGAACAGGGTATAAGCAATCAGCCCCAGCATTTT. It translates to CASSEQGISNQPQHF.

J is TRBJ2-2 and V is TRBV6-5; TRBD2 is a possible D gene (6 bases). The CDR3 consists of 15 residues. V shed 6 bases and J shed 3 bases, with 14 bases lying between them. Per the germline V gene, CDR1 is MNHEY and CDR2 is SVGAGI. In DNA, the CDR3 is TGTGCCAGCAGACCTCGGGGAGGCGACACCGGGGAGCTGTTTTTT. Amino acid sequence: CASRPRGGDTGELFF.

J is TRBJ1-1 and V is TRBV10-3; tentatively, D is TRBD1 (6 bases). V lost 6 bases to trimming and J lost 0 bases, with 11 bases between them. This CDR3 is 14 amino acids long. Germline CDR1 and CDR2: ENHRY and SYGVKD. This CDR3 reads CAIRETGLNTEAFF. The CDR3 bases are TGTGCCATCAGGGAGACAGGATTGAACACTGAAGCTTTCTTT.

For the CDR3, the DNA is TGTGCCAGCAGTCCCCTAAAATTAGCGGGGCCCTCCTACAATGAGCAGTTCTTC. It codes for CASSPLKLAGPSYNEQFF. The chain joins TRBV27 to TRBJ2-1, with 8 bases fitting TRBD2. The V gene's germline CDR1 is MNHEY and CDR2 SMNVEV (reference sequence). This CDR3 has 18 amino acids. With V trimmed by 5 bases and J by 0 bases, 12 bases remained unmatched.